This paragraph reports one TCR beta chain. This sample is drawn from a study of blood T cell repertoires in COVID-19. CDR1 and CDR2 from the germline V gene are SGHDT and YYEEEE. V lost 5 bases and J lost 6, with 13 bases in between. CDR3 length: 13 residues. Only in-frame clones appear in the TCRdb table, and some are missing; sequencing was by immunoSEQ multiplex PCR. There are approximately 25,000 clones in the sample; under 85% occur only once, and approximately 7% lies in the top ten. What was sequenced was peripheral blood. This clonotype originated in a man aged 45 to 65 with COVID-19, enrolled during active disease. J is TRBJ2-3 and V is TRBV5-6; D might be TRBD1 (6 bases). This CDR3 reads CASSKTGPDTQYF. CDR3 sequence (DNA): TGTGCCAGCAGTAAAACAGGGCCCGATACGCAGTATTTT.